This T cell receptor (beta chain) emerged from a study of CD8 T cells in Susac syndrome. The RNA input was 0.5 to 1 ug, and it was reverse transcribed with random hexamers. TCRdb fed the immunoSEQ multiplex PCR reads into MiXCR, producing one record per CDR3 protein. The sample has roughly 180,000 distinct CDR3 sequences, about 95% seen once. The CDR3 contains 11 residues. CD8+ and CD4+ T cells from blood underwent TCR beta sequencing, which was carried out in a high-throughput format. While CD8+ and CD4+ T cells were isolated negatively, TEMRA cells were enriched by FACS. This TCR derives from a human donor in good health. V usage is TRBV21-1 and J usage is TRBJ2-7; the DNA was not compared with TRBD1, the D call given in the table. TRBV21-1 is marked as a pseudogene. Material: CD4+ T cells from PBMCs. DNA for the CDR3: TGTGCCAGCCCCCCGGCCAACGAGCAGTACTTC. Protein sequence: CASPPANEQYF.